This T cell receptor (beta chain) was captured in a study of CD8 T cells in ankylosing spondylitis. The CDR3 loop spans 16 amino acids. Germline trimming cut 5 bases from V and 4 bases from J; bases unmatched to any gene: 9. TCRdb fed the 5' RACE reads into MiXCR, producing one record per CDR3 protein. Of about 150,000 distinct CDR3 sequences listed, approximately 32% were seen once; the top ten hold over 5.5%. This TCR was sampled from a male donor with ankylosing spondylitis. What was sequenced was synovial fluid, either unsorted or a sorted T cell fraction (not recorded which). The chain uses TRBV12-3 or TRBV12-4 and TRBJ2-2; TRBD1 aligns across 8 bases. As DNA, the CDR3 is TGTGCCAGCAGTCCCTCGACAGGGGTGGGCACCGGGGAGCTGTTTTTT. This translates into CASSPSTGVGTGELFF.